This TCR beta chain was documented in a study of T cell responses to AZD1222 COVID-19 vaccine. General observations from the study: Elevations in Spike-specific TCR breadth and depth followed administration of two AZD1222 doses.

On this clone: Its antigen is unidentified.

Per the germline V gene, CDR1 is SGHKS and CDR2 is YYEKEE (reference sequence). The V and J ends lost 1 base and 4 bases respectively, with 6 bases between them. The CDR3 is 13 amino acids. Profiled with immunoSEQ multiplex PCR; TCRdb holds only in-frame clones, not every one. The sample yields fewer than 200,000 clones, around 88% seen once. The receptor comes from an adult in good health. This chain joins TRBV5-5 and TRBJ1-3; no firm D call. The material sequenced was peripheral blood, taken on day 0 of AZD1222 vaccination. CDR3 residues: CASSLPPGNTIYF. The CDR3 DNA reads TGTGCCAGCAGCTTGCCACCGGGAAACACCATATATTTT. Together with reference TRBV5-5 and TRBJ1-3, the CDR3 gives the full variable domain: DAGVTQSPTHLIKTRGQQVTLRCSPISGHKSVSWYQQVLGQGPQFIFQYYEKEERGRGNFPDRFSARQFPNYSSELNVNALLLGDSALYLCASSLPPGNTIYFGEGSWLTVV.